This T cell receptor beta chain was recovered during a study of T cells in Graves' hyperthyroidism and ophthalmopathy. The ends were cut back, 2 bases at V and 6 bases at J, with 25 bases in the middle. This CDR3 comprises 19 residues. The V gene's germline CDR1 is LGHDT and CDR2 YNNKEL (reference sequence). TCR beta CDR3 regions were amplified from RNA. HTBI primers were the set used in a first-round RT-PCR of the TCR CDR3. TCRdb ran MiXCR on the multiplex PCR reads and lists one entry per CDR3 protein. The sample carries roughly 300,000 distinct CDR3 sequences, 14% recorded once. Sequencing input: blood. This sequence joins TRBV3-1 and TRBJ2-2, with D possibly being TRBD2 (6 bases). This clonotype originated in a woman in her 30s with Graves' hyperthyroidism. DNA for the CDR3: TGTGCCAGCAGCCAATTGTCCCGGGGACTCATCAACGGCGCCGGGGAGCTGTTTTTT. As protein: CASSQLSRGLINGAGELFF. Combining the CDR3 with reference TRBV3-1 and TRBJ2-2 gives the whole variable domain DTAVSQTPKYLVTQMGNDKSIKCEQNLGHDTMYWYKQDSKKFLKIMFSYNNKELIINETVPNRFSPKSPDKAHLNLHINSLELGDSAVYFCASSQLSRGLINGAGELFFGEGSRLTVL.